This T cell receptor beta chain was obtained from a study of cytomegalovirus exposure and HLA in healthy donors. Overall study results and limits: The study labeled more than 150 TCR beta chains cytomegalovirus-associated.

To note about this clone: Its cognate antigen is unknown.

J lost 5 bases, V lost 5 bases, and 8 bases had no gene match. Germline CDR1 and CDR2: MDHEN and SYDVKM. The CDR3 length is 14 residues. While the first cohort had 600 to 800 subjects, the donors belonged to the separate validation cohort of roughly 130 subjects. Assay used: immunoSEQ multiplex PCR; TCRdb lists only in-frame clones, some missing. The table lists roughly 260,000 clones, 90% of them singletons, with approximately 0.34% in the top ten. The sequence came from a woman aged 18-29 years in good health and CMV-seronegative. This chain uses TRBV28 with TRBJ2-5; 7 nucleotides align to TRBD2. The sample was PBMCs. CDR3 amino acids: CASSIPGGWETQYF. CDR3 in DNA: TGTGCCAGCAGTATCCCGGGGGGATGGGAGACCCAGTACTTC.